A single sample is the source of the 13 T cell receptor beta chains below, sequenced in a study of regulatory T cells in long-lasting Graves disease. Through Arm-PCR of CDR3 regions and iRepertoire HTBI primers, TCR beta libraries were built. One entry per CDR3 protein results from TCRdb running MiXCR on the multiplex PCR reads. The data contain hundreds of thousands of distinct CDR3 sequences, 15% to 17% of them seen just once; the ten biggest clones take up about 24%. Indicated time point: newly diagnosed GD, antithyroid drugs for less than 3 months. Making the TCR library involved RNA that had been extracted from PBMCs. Material: peripheral blood mononuclear cells (PBMCs), obtained at new diagnosis, from a patient treated with antithyroid drugs. Receptors were obtained from a female donor with Graves disease.

The rearrangement links TRBV28 to TRBJ2-7; 9 bases align to TRBD1. The CDR3 runs to 15 residues. J lost 5 bases, V lost 4 bases, and 9 bases had no gene match. Germline V gene sequence: CDR1 MDHEN, CDR2 SYDVKM. CDR3 nucleotide sequence: TGTGCCAGCAGTTCAGGGGGGACAGGGACCCACGAGCAGTACTTC. This codes for CASSSGGTGTHEQYF.

The sample holds a few counts of this clonotype. The V and J genes are TRBV7-9 and TRBJ1-6; D call uncertain. The germline V and J ends were trimmed by 6 bases and 10 bases, with 19 bases remaining between them. The germline CDR1 and CDR2 sequences are SEHNR and FQNEAQ (reference sequence). This CDR3 is built from 15 residues. The CDR3: CASSQPGIPLSPLHF. CDR3 coding DNA: TGTGCCAGCAGTCAGCCGGGAATTCCTCTATCACCCCTCCACTTT. Using reference TRBV7-9 and TRBJ1-6 for the parts outside the CDR3, the full variable domain is DTGVSQNPRHKITKRGQNVTFRCDPISEHNRLYWYRQTLGQGPEFLTYFQNEAQLEKSRLLSDRFSAERPKGSFSTLEIQRTEQGDSAMYLCASSQPGIPLSPLHFGNGTRLTVT.

This clonotype was counted ten times or more. V gene TRBV2 combines with J gene TRBJ2-7; unclear D gene. Per the germline V gene, CDR1 is SNHLY and CDR2 is FYNNEI. This CDR3 is 12 amino acids long. Trimming cost V 6 bases and J 2 bases, with 8 bases left between them. In DNA, the CDR3 is TGTGCCAGCAGATCACTACCCTACGAGCAGTACTTC. It yields the protein CASRSLPYEQYF. Full variable domain (missing parts from reference TRBV2 and TRBJ2-7): EPEVTQTPSHQVTQMGQEVILRCVPISNHLYFYWYRQILGQKVEFLVSFYNNEISEKSEIFDDQFSVERPDGSNFTLKIRSTKLEDSAMYFCASRSLPYEQYFGPGTRLTVT.

This clonotype has at least ten counts. The chain carries TRBV27 and TRBJ1-3, with D perhaps matching TRBD1 (5 bases). V was clipped by 6 bases and J by 0 bases, with 15 bases between them. Germline CDR1 reads MNHEY; CDR2 reads SMNVEV (reference sequence). The CDR3 is 16 residues long. The CDR3 DNA follows: TGTGCCAGCAGACCCGGCCGGGGACCCTCTGGAAACACCATATATTTT. The encoded protein is CASRPGRGPSGNTIYF.

This clonotype was seen repeatedly, ten times or more. The chain is built from TRBV12-3 or TRBV12-4 and TRBJ2-7; no firm D call. This CDR3 comprises 12 residues. V was trimmed by 6 bases and J by 5 bases, leaving 11 bases between them. The CDR3 coding sequence is TGTGCCAGCAGCCACCGGGCTGACGAGCAGTACTTC. Translated, it gives CASSHRADEQYF.

This clonotype was counted at least ten times. V usage is TRBV27 and J usage is TRBJ1-1, with 7 positions matching TRBD1. V lost 2 bases and J lost 4; bases outside the gene matches: 1. CDR3 length: 13 residues. Germline assignment: CDR1 MNHEY and CDR2 SMNVEV (reference sequence). For the CDR3, the DNA is TGTGCCAGCAGTTTAAGGGGGCGCACTGAAGCTTTCTTT. It encodes CASSLRGRTEAFF.

The sample holds many counts of this clonotype. The rearrangement uses TRBV12-3 or TRBV12-4 and TRBJ1-1, with D possibly TRBD1 on 6 matching bases. The CDR3 runs to 19 residues. The V and J ends lost 3 bases and 3 bases respectively, with 26 bases between them. The CDR3, as DNA: TGTGCCAGCAGTTTGAGGGGCAGGGGTCTTACTCGGGCGCACACTGAAGCTTTCTTT. Residues: CASSLRGRGLTRAHTEAFF.

This clonotype has a count of ten or more. The J gene is TRBJ1-2, the V gene TRBV12-3 or TRBV12-4, with D possibly matching TRBD1 (6 bases). The CDR3 is 13 residues long. Deletions cut 5 bases from V and 5 bases from J, with 12 bases between. CDR3 in amino acids: CASSLGGRYGYTF. DNA of the CDR3: TGTGCCAGCAGTCTGGGGGGGCGGTATGGCTACACCTTC.

The sample holds a few counts of this clonotype. The CDR3 DNA sequence: TGTGCCAGCAGTCTACAGGGTTCGGGGAACACCGGGGAGCTGTTTTTT. Its protein product is CASSLQGSGNTGELFF. This chain links TRBV2 with TRBJ2-2; perhaps TRBD1 as D (6 bases). Germline V gives CDR1 SNHLY, CDR2 FYNNEI. The CDR3 runs 16 residues. The V gene lost 5 bases and the J gene lost 1 base, with 14 bases spanning the gap.

This clonotype was seen more than once but under ten times. The chain employs TRBV6-1 and TRBJ1-6; the D gene is possibly TRBD1 (6 bases). The CDR3 is 14 residues long. Germline-derived CDR1 and CDR2 are MNHNS and SASEGT. Trimming shortened V by 5 bases and J by 7 bases, and 12 bases separated the two germline ends. CDR3 protein: CASSPRDKNSPLHF. The CDR3, as DNA: TGTGCCAGCAGTCCCCGGGACAAGAATTCACCCCTCCACTTT.

Many counts were recorded for this clonotype. The chain carries TRBV6-5 and TRBJ2-1; D uncertain. Germline V CDR1 and CDR2: MNHEY, SVGAGI. V lost 3 bases and J 3 bases, leaving 3 bases between the germline ends. The CDR3 sequence is 12 residues long. The CDR3, as DNA: TGTGCCAGCAGTTATGGCTACAATGAGCAGTTCTTC. Translated: CASSYGYNEQFF.

This clonotype was detected ten times or more. The CDR3 reads CASSNRVTTGYTF. CDR3 sequence (DNA): TGTGCCAGCAGCAACAGGGTAACCACTGGCTACACCTTC. This chain links TRBV2 with TRBJ1-2, with D perhaps matching TRBD1 (6 bases). The germline CDR1 and CDR2 sequences are SNHLY and FYNNEI. The CDR3 has 13 amino acids. V dropped 6 bases and J dropped 7 bases, with 15 bases sitting between them.

This clonotype was seen a few times. A much larger clone differs by one base, so this may be a read error. V gene TRBV30 combines with J gene TRBJ2-1; 9 positions match TRBD2. V lost 4 bases to trimming and J lost 10 bases; unmatched junction nucleotides: 8. The V gene's germline CDR1 is GTSNPN and CDR2 SVGIG (reference sequence). The CDR3 runs 13 residues. DNA for the CDR3: TGTGCCTGGAATGGCGGGAGGGCGGGCGAGCAGTTCTTC. Residues: CAWNGGRAGEQFF.